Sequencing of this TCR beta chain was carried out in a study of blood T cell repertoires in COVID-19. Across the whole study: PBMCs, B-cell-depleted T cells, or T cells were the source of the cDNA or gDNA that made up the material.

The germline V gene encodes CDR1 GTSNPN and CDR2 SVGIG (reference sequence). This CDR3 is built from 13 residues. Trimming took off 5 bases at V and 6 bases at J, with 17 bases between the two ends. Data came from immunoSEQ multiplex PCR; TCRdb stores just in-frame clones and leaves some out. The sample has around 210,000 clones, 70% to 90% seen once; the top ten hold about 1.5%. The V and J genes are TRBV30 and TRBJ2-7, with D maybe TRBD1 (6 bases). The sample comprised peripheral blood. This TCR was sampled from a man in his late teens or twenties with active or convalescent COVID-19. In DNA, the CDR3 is TGTGCCTGGGCGACAGGCAAGGCCTCCGAGCAGTACTTC. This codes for CAWATGKASEQYF.